The 23 T cell receptor beta chains presented below share a single source sample, sequenced in a study of T cells in Graves' hyperthyroidism and ophthalmopathy (dated by TCRdb to about 2019). Library construction relied on multiplex PCR. Sequencing was carried out with an Illumina HiSeq 2000. Amplification of TCR beta CDR3 regions was carried out from RNA transcripts. The first round of RT-PCR for the TCR CDR3 was performed with the HTBI primer set and the Qiagen OneStep RT-PCR kit. Starting from the raw public reads, TCRdb applied fastp trimming at Q25, assembled clones with MiXCR and retained in-frame beta chains. Rows with a matching CDR3 protein are joined into one entry that keeps the most common DNA and genes. The table for this sample lists 300,000 to 500,000 distinct CDR3 sequences; about 15% of them were counted only once. The top ten clones comprise around a third of the sample. Specimen: blood. All receptors derive from a woman in her twenties or thirties with Graves' hyperthyroidism.

This clonotype was counted a few times. This may stem from a read error, because a much larger clone lies one nucleotide away. The chain uses TRBV20-1 and TRBJ2-7, with TRBD1 identical over 10 bases. TRBJ2-1 explains the end of the DNA better; the J call may be wrong. This CDR3 comprises 16 residues. CDR1 is DFQATT and CDR2 is SNEGSKA in the germline V gene (reference sequence). As DNA, the CDR3 is TGCAGTGCCCCGGACAGGGGGGCCCAACGGCCATACGAGCAGTTCTTC. It codes for CSAPDRGAQRPYEQFF.

This clonotype was seen more than once but under ten times. V usage is TRBV20-1 and J usage is TRBJ2-7; D perhaps matches TRBD2 (6 bases). V was clipped by 0 bases and J by 2 bases, with 17 bases between them. The CDR3 extends over 16 amino acids. CDR1 is DFQATT and CDR2 is SNEGSKA in the germline V gene (reference sequence). CDR3 amino acids: CSARETGLTITYEQYF. Here the CDR3 DNA reads TGCAGTGCTAGAGAAACCGGACTAACAATTACCTACGAGCAGTACTTC.

The V gene is TRBV15, the J gene TRBJ1-1; no reliable D call. This CDR3 contains 12 residues. Germline values: CDR1 LNHNV, CDR2 YYDKDF (reference sequence). V lost 5 bases to trimming and J lost 1 base, with 5 bases between them. The CDR3 sequence is CATSLPNTEAFF. Here the CDR3 DNA reads TGTGCCACCAGCCTACCGAACACTGAAGCTTTCTTT.

This clonotype was found many times. The chain is built from TRBV12-3 or TRBV12-4 and TRBJ1-5; D remains unclear. Trimming removed 7 bases from V and 2 bases from J, with 9 bases in between. The CDR3 consists of 13 residues. CDR3 nucleotide sequence: TGTGCCAGCACCCAAAACGGCAATCAGCCCCAGCATTTT. It encodes CASTQNGNQPQHF.

This clonotype was detected only a few times. V and J are TRBV20-1 and TRBJ1-4; D gene unclear. In germline, CDR1 is DFQATT, CDR2 SNEGSKA (reference sequence). Trimming left V 5 bases short and J 1 base short, with 11 bases between. The CDR3 contains 14 residues. CDR3 sequence: CSADEGGTNEKLFF. The CDR3 DNA follows: TGCAGTGCTGACGAAGGAGGAACTAATGAAAAACTGTTTTTT.

The chain combines TRBV2 with TRBJ2-2; 9 nucleotides match TRBD2. Trimming at V came to 2 bases and at J to 4 bases, leaving 11 bases not matched to a gene. Germline values: CDR1 SNHLY, CDR2 FYNNEI. The CDR3 is 18 residues long. CDR3 region: CASSEMPLAGKSTGELFF. Here the CDR3 DNA reads TGTGCCAGCAGTGAAATGCCGCTAGCGGGAAAATCCACCGGGGAGCTGTTTTTT.

This clonotype was seen many times. V and J are TRBV28 and TRBJ2-7; no clear D gene. V was shortened by 6 bases and J by 9 bases, with 18 bases between the two germline ends. This CDR3 spans 13 amino acids. Germline loops: CDR1 MDHEN, CDR2 SYDVKM. This CDR3 is CASSLAVLRVQYF. CDR3 DNA sequence: TGTGCCAGCAGCTTGGCGGTGCTACGAGTGCAGTACTTC. Looking up the rest from reference TRBV28 and TRBJ2-7 gives the full variable domain: DVKVTQSSRYLVKRTGEKVFLECVQDMDHENMFWYRQDPGLGLRLIYFSYDVKMKEKGDIPEGYSVSREKKERFSLILESASTNQTSMYLCASSLAVLRVQYFGPGTRLTVT.

The chain uses TRBV6-2 or TRBV6-3 and TRBJ1-5, with 8 bases fitting TRBD1. Germline V gene lookup returns CDR1 MNHEY and CDR2 SVGEGT. V lost 7 bases, J lost 0 bases, and 11 bases stayed unmatched. CDR3 length: 17 residues. The CDR3 here is CASKPGTGQNSNQPQHF. The CDR3 DNA is TGTGCCAGCAAGCCGGGGACAGGACAAAATAGCAATCAGCCCCAGCATTTT.

This clonotype was seen a few times. The rearrangement uses TRBV7-9 and TRBJ2-1, with D perhaps matching TRBD1 or TRBD2 (6 bases each). The CDR3 covers 13 residues. Germline loops: CDR1 SEHNR, CDR2 FQNEAQ (reference sequence). V shed 11 bases and J shed 7 bases, with 18 bases lying between them. CDR3 sequence: CAVKPLGGNEQFF. The CDR3 nucleotides are TGTGCCGTAAAGCCCCTAGGGGGGAATGAGCAGTTCTTC.

At least ten counts were recorded for this clonotype. The J gene is TRBJ1-1, the V gene TRBV30, with unresolved D. With 0 bases removed from V and 6 bases from J, the gap between germline ends came to 11 bases. CDR1 is GTSNPN, CDR2 SVGIG, per germline (reference sequence). There are 13 residues in the CDR3. CDR3 sequence (DNA): TGTGCCTGGAGTGTACATGAGGGCGCTGAAGCTTTCTTT. It encodes CAWSVHEGAEAFF.

In its sample, this clonotype was seen many times. This CDR3 is CASSGTAGGGYEQFF. In DNA, the CDR3 is TGTGCCAGCAGTGGTACAGCGGGGGGGGGGTATGAGCAGTTCTTC. The chain couples TRBV28 to TRBJ2-1, with 10 positions matching TRBD2. The CDR3 loop spans 15 amino acids. The V gene end was trimmed by 5 bases and the J gene end by 8 bases; junction bases not matched to a gene: 9. Per germline, CDR1 MDHEN and CDR2 SYDVKM.

This clonotype was seen many times. V usage is TRBV11-2 and J usage is TRBJ2-7; TRBD2 matches at 13 bases. The length of the CDR3 is 16 residues. The ends lost 7 bases at V and 4 bases at J; junction bases unmatched: 10. Germline-derived CDR1 and CDR2 are SGHAT and FQNNGV. The CDR3 spells CASTTGTSGTFYEQYF. The DNA for the CDR3 is TGTGCCAGCACCACAGGGACTAGCGGGACATTTTACGAGCAGTACTTC.

This clonotype was counted at least ten times. The rearrangement uses TRBV6-1 and TRBJ2-7; 8 bases fit TRBD2. V lost 5 bases to trimming and J lost 2 bases; unmatched junction nucleotides: 14. CDR3 size: 17 residues. Germline CDR1 is MNHNS and CDR2 is SASEGT. The CDR3 sequence: CASSPPGVREGAYEQYF. CDR3 sequence (DNA): TGTGCCAGCAGTCCCCCCGGGGTACGGGAGGGCGCCTACGAGCAGTACTTC.

A note on this clonotype: Being one base from a much bigger clone, this may be a read error. The CDR3, as DNA: TGCAGTGCTAGCCTAGCGGGAGGGGAGGAGACCCAGTTCTTC. It codes for CSASLAGGEETQFF. The rearrangement joins TRBV20-1 to TRBJ2-5; TRBD2 agrees at 12 bases. The better agreement between TRBJ2-1 and the DNA end casts doubt on the J call. The CDR3 extends over 14 amino acids. Germline V lookup: CDR1 DFQATT, CDR2 SNEGSKA (reference sequence).

The sample holds many counts of this clonotype. The chain uses TRBV28 and TRBJ1-1, with D maybe TRBD1 (5 bases). The germline CDR1 and CDR2 sequences are MDHEN and SYDVKM. Trimming took 11 bases from V and 1 from J, leaving 11 bases between them. The CDR3 spans 12 residues. The CDR3 here is CAGMTANTEAFF. The CDR3, as DNA: TGTGCCGGCATGACAGCGAACACTGAAGCTTTCTTT. The entire variable domain, with the rest obtained from reference TRBV28 and TRBJ1-1, is as follows: DVKVTQSSRYLVKRTGEKVFLECVQDMDHENMFWYRQDPGLGLRLIYFSYDVKMKEKGDIPEGYSVSREKKERFSLILESASTNQTSMYLCAGMTANTEAFFGQGTRLTVV.

The chain has TRBV6-2 or TRBV6-3 and TRBJ1-5; D gene uncertain. CDR3 length: 12 amino acids. Between the trimmed V and J ends, which lost 6 bases and 7 bases, there was a span of 10 bases. The germline gives CDR1 MNHEY, CDR2 SVGEGT. The CDR3 loop reads CASRNPSQPQHF. CDR3 DNA: TGTGCCAGCAGAAACCCCAGCCAGCCCCAGCATTTT.

V and J are TRBV9 and TRBJ1-5, with unresolved D. CDR3 length: 14 amino acids. Germline CDR1 is SGDLS and CDR2 is YYNGEE. With 4 bases removed from V and 3 bases from J, the gap between germline ends came to 11 bases. The CDR3 protein is CASSLGPDNQPQHF. Written as DNA, the CDR3 is TGTGCCAGCAGCCTAGGACCGGACAATCAGCCCCAGCATTTT.

This clonotype was found many times. The chain links TRBV5-1 to TRBJ2-1; TRBD1 aligns across 9 bases. The CDR3 consists of 16 residues. The germline CDR1 and CDR2 sequences are SGHRS and YFSETQ. Losses at the gene ends were 4 bases for V and 0 bases for J; bases not matched to a gene: 5. CDR3 nucleotides: TGCGCCAGCAGCCAACCGACAGGGGGCTCCTACAATGAGCAGTTCTTC. This codes for CASSQPTGGSYNEQFF.

The sample holds many counts of this clonotype. CDR3 region: CASSLQGGGYGYTF. CDR3 nucleotide sequence: TGTGCCAGCAGTCTACAGGGTGGAGGATATGGCTACACCTTC. The chain combines TRBV6-1 with TRBJ1-2, with D possibly TRBD1 on 6 matching bases. This CDR3 spans 14 amino acids. V was clipped by 5 bases and J by 5 bases, with 15 bases between them. Germline V gene lookup returns CDR1 MNHNS and CDR2 SASEGT.

In this sample, this clonotype turned up many times. V usage is TRBV7-9 and J usage is TRBJ1-1; 9 positions agree with TRBD1. Germline lookup yields CDR1 SEHNR and CDR2 FQNEAQ (reference sequence). V dropped 1 base and J dropped 6; count of bases not matched to a gene: 6. The CDR3 contains 15 residues. The CDR3 here is CASSLGTGGPPEAFF. CDR3 DNA: TGTGCCAGCAGCTTAGGTACAGGGGGCCCTCCTGAAGCTTTCTTT.

The chain uses TRBV6-1 and TRBJ2-7; possibly TRBD1 for D (6 bases). From germline, CDR1 is MNHNS and CDR2 SASEGT. Trimming took 8 bases from V and 5 from J, leaving 16 bases between them. The CDR3 is made up of 13 amino acids. CDR3 residues: CASSRTEPNEQYF. CDR3 in DNA: TGTGCCAGCTCACGGACAGAACCCAACGAGCAGTACTTC.

This clonotype showed up many times. The rearrangement links TRBV27 to TRBJ1-1; D may be TRBD1 (5 bases). Germline V lookup: CDR1 MNHEY, CDR2 SMNVEV (reference sequence). The CDR3 is 16 amino acids. Trimming left V 6 bases short and J 1 base short, with 18 bases between. The CDR3 DNA follows: TGTGCCAGCAGCCGGCATTTGGGGACGGGGAACACTGAAGCTTTCTTT. Protein sequence: CASSRHLGTGNTEAFF.

This clonotype was detected many times. The chain is built from TRBV6-1 and TRBJ1-4; D not certain. Between the trimmed V and J ends, which lost 3 bases and 1 base, there was a span of 9 bases. The germline CDR1 and CDR2 sequences are MNHNS and SASEGT. The CDR3 spans 15 residues. The CDR3 bases are TGTGCCAGCAGTGAGTTACGAGGAACTAATGAAAAACTGTTTTTT. Translating it yields CASSELRGTNEKLFF.